This T cell receptor beta chain originates from a study of beta chain features in type 1 diabetes. Sequencing targeted expressed TCRB transcripts, as all isolated RNA had been reverse transcribed. Produced via immunoSEQ multiplex PCR; TCRdb's table is partial and in-frame only. The profile shows some 360,000 clones, around 10% of them singletons. The germline CDR1 and CDR2 sequences are LNHDA and SQIVND (reference sequence). With 11 bases clipped from V and 7 bases from J, the junction kept 12 bases outside the gene matches. CDR3 length: 14 residues. This clone showed up many times. The antigen remains undetermined. Overall study results and limits: Moderately but significantly shorter TCRB CDR3s were found in Type 1 diabetes patients in all four CD4+ subsets.

J is TRBJ2-2 and V is TRBV19; 8 nucleotides align to TRBD1. Source material: central memory CD4+ T cells from blood. The clonotype was recovered from a man aged 25 to 40 with type 1 diabetes. CDR3 amino acids: CAGRIGTGGGELFF. The CDR3 region has the DNA TGTGCCGGAAGGATCGGAACAGGGGGCGGGGAGCTGTTTTTT.